The text below deals with one T cell receptor (beta chain). Its antigen is unknown. No conserved phenylalanine or tryptophan is present at the end of the CDR3, so a read error is the likely explanation. Unique molecular identifiers were carried by the TCR beta cDNA libraries. T cells numbering about 0.85 to 10 million yielded cDNA molecules that totaled around 500,000. Each CDR3 protein is one row after TCRdb ran MiXCR on the PCR reads. Here the sample spans about 430,000 distinct CDR3 sequences, 30% to 45% being singletons. Germline V gives CDR1 SGHKS, CDR2 YYEKEE (reference sequence). Losses at the gene ends were 4 bases for V and 11 bases for J; bases not matched to a gene: 5. CDR3 length: 11 amino acids. The data derive from a study of post-analysis software for immune sequencing data. Study overall: Multiple sclerosis in the patients followed relapsing-remitting, secondary progressive and progressive-relapsing courses.

Whole-study results and caveats: Elevated frequency relative to controls characterized about 5 TRBV segments in patients, TRBV5-6, TRBV5-1 and TRBV20-1 among them. Under the F measure, samples that were prepared in one batch clustered strongly together.

Sequenced material: blood. The sequence came from a girl aged 2 to 10 with multiple sclerosis. The chain recombines TRBV5-5 with TRBJ2-5; 7 bases agree with TRBD2. CDR3 sequence reads: CASSGGVGQYC. The DNA of the CDR3 is TGTGCCAGCAGCGGGGGGGTGGGGCAGTACTGC.